What follows are 32 T cell receptor beta chains derived from one specimen sequenced in a study of blood T cells in healthy people across ages. A second PCR, run for roughly 6 to 11 cycles, used a sample-barcoded 5' primer plus a J-beta primer mix. MiXCR was run by TCRdb on the 5' RACE reads, yielding one entry per CDR3 protein. The sample records hundreds of thousands of distinct CDR3 sequences, around 25% being singletons. The same specimen was also included in a second study, on T cells of mothers and their children.

Sequenced: blood. All receptors derive from a boy between 10 and 17 years old in good health.

This clonotype was counted a few times. In DNA, the CDR3 is TGTGCCAGCAGCTTGGGCGGGGGCGGGATGAACACTGAAGCTTTCTTT. Amino acids: CASSLGGGGMNTEAFF. This chain links TRBV5-4 with TRBJ1-1, with TRBD1 as a possible D gene (6 bases). Germline lookup yields CDR1 SGHNT and CDR2 YYREEE (reference sequence). This CDR3 region has 16 residues. The V end was cut by 0 bases, the J end by 0 bases, with 12 bases between. Full variable domain (rest looked up from reference TRBV5-4 and TRBJ1-1): ETGVTQSPTHLIKTRGQQVTLRCSSQSGHNTVSWYQQALGQGPQFIFQYYREEENGRGNFPPRFSGLQFPNYSSELNVNALELDDSALYLCASSLGGGGMNTEAFFGQGTRLTVV.

This clonotype appeared a single time. The V and J genes are TRBV11-2 and TRBJ2-5; D gene unclear. Judging by the DNA end, TRBJ2-1 fits better; the J call may be wrong. The CDR3 consists of 12 residues. CDR1 and CDR2 from the germline V gene are SGHAT and FQNNGV. CDR3: CASSSPVYEQFF. DNA of the CDR3: TGTGCCAGCAGCTCCCCGGTGTATGAGCAGTTCTTC.

The chain joins TRBV10-3 to TRBJ2-7; 7 bases agree with TRBD1. This CDR3 is 14 amino acids long. Trimming took 4 bases from V and 6 from J; bases not matched to a gene: 9. The germline V gene has CDR1 ENHRY and CDR2 SYGVKD. The CDR3 region is CAISGQGETGEQYF. The CDR3 region has the DNA TGTGCCATCAGTGGCCAGGGGGAGACCGGCGAGCAGTACTTC.

This clonotype was seen a few times. The chain uses TRBV27 and TRBJ2-5, with D maybe TRBD1 (6 bases). The CDR3 has 15 amino acids. CDR1 is MNHEY, CDR2 SMNVEV, per germline (reference sequence). V dropped 6 bases and J dropped 4 bases, with 18 bases sitting between them. CDR3 amino acids: CASRYMSGTRETQYF. The CDR3 DNA reads TGTGCCAGCAGATACATGTCCGGGACACGAGAGACCCAGTACTTC.

This clonotype showed up just a few times. This rearrangement joins TRBV7-2 to TRBJ2-7; D is possibly TRBD1 (5 bases). Germline CDR1 and CDR2: SGHTA and FQGNSA. The CDR3 has 14 amino acids. Trimming stripped 1 base from V and 4 bases from J, with 11 bases between. CDR3 DNA: TGTGCCAGCAGCTTAGAGGTGGGGCAGTACGAGCAGTACTTC. Protein: CASSLEVGQYEQYF. The full variable domain, completed using reference TRBV7-2 and TRBJ2-7, is GAGVSQSPSNKVTEKGKDVELRCDPISGHTALYWYRQSLGQGLEFLIYFQGNSAPDKSGLPSDRFSAERTGGSVSTLTIQRTQQEDSAVYLCASSLEVGQYEQYFGPGTRLTVT.

This clonotype turned up a few times. This chain connects TRBV14 to TRBJ2-3, with a weak D call TRBD2 (5 bases). V lost 0 bases and J 6 bases, leaving 16 bases between the germline ends. CDR3 length: 16 amino acids. Germline CDR1 reads SGHDN; CDR2 reads FVKESK. The CDR3 DNA reads as TGTGCCAGCAGCCAAGATCGAGGGTCTCGGATGGATACGCAGTATTTT. Translation gives CASSQDRGSRMDTQYF. Full variable domain (rest looked up from reference TRBV14 and TRBJ2-3): EAGVTQFPSHSVIEKGQTVTLRCDPISGHDNLYWYRRVMGKEIKFLLHFVKESKQDESGMPNNRFLAERTGGTYSTLKVQPAELEDSGVYFCASSQDRGSRMDTQYFGPGTRLTVL.

The chain is built from TRBV20-1 and TRBJ2-7; perhaps D is TRBD1 or TRBD2 (5 bases each). CDR1 and CDR2 from the germline V gene are DFQATT and SNEGSKA (reference sequence). The CDR3 is 16 residues long. With 5 bases removed from V and 0 bases from J, the gap between germline ends came to 20 bases. In DNA form, the CDR3 reads TGCAGTGCTCTTCCAGAACGGGACGCTAGCTCCTACGAGCAGTACTTC. Protein: CSALPERDASSYEQYF.

The V gene is TRBV12-3 or TRBV12-4, the J gene TRBJ1-6, with 7 nucleotides matching TRBD1. Trimming at V came to 3 bases and at J to 5 bases, leaving 7 bases not matched to a gene. The CDR3 is made up of 16 amino acids. This CDR3 reads CASSFRTGRNNSPLHF. In nucleotides, the CDR3 is TGTGCCAGCAGTTTTAGGACAGGCCGAAATAATTCACCCCTCCACTTT.

The chain combines TRBV20-1 with TRBJ2-7, with 10 positions matching TRBD2. This CDR3 has 17 amino acids. J lost 3 bases, V lost 3 bases, and 14 bases had no gene match. Germline values: CDR1 DFQATT, CDR2 SNEGSKA (reference sequence). The CDR3 bases are TGCAGTGCTAGCGTGGTCACCGGGACTAGCGCAAACTACGAGCAGTACTTC. Amino acid sequence: CSASVVTGTSANYEQYF.

This clonotype was seen more than once but under ten times. V gene TRBV5-1 combines with J gene TRBJ2-1, with a possible D match to TRBD2 (7 bases). The ends were cut back, 3 bases at V and 5 bases at J, with 21 bases in the middle. The germline V gene has CDR1 SGHRS and CDR2 YFSETQ. The CDR3 covers 17 residues. CDR3 protein: CASSSTPLAGANNEQFF. The DNA of the CDR3 is TGCGCCAGCAGCTCTACTCCTCTCGCGGGGGCAAACAATGAGCAGTTCTTC.

This clonotype was counted a single time. V is TRBV14 and J is TRBJ1-2; tentatively, D is TRBD1 (5 bases). Germline-derived CDR1 and CDR2 are SGHDN and FVKESK. This CDR3 has 14 amino acids. V was trimmed by 4 bases and J by 4 bases, leaving 13 bases between them. CDR3 sequence reads: CASSLMDMIYGYTF. The CDR3 DNA sequence: TGTGCCAGCAGCCTCATGGACATGATCTATGGCTACACCTTC.

This clonotype was found a few times. The CDR3 DNA reads TGCGCCAGCAGCCAAGTTGAGGGAGTTTTTTACGAGCAGTACTTC. Its translation is CASSQVEGVFYEQYF. The chain carries TRBV4-1 and TRBJ2-7, with D tentatively TRBD2 (5 bases). V was pared by 1 base and J by 4 bases, with 14 bases between. Germline CDR1 is MGHRA and CDR2 is YSYEKL. The CDR3 is 15 residues long.

This chain's CDR3 is CASRGTTRESPGANVLTF. The CDR3 DNA is TGTGCCAGCAGGGGAACGACAAGGGAATCCCCTGGGGCCAACGTCCTGACTTTC. The rearrangement uses TRBV6-1 and TRBJ2-6; D remains ambiguous. Germline lookup yields CDR1 MNHNS and CDR2 SASEGT. This CDR3 has 18 amino acids. V shed 6 bases and J shed 2 bases, with 20 bases lying between them.

V is TRBV29-1 and J is TRBJ1-3, with a tentative D call TRBD1 (5 bases). The CDR3 is made up of 12 amino acids. Trimming removed 5 bases from V and 1 base from J, with 6 bases in between. CDR1 and CDR2 (germline): SQVTM, ANQGSEA. CDR3 nucleotides: TGCAGCGTTCGACAGTCTGGAAACACCATATATTTT. As protein: CSVRQSGNTIYF.

Details on this clonotype: One base away lies a much larger clone, so this may be a sequencing read error. The chain couples TRBV29-1 to TRBJ2-1; D is unclear. Germline V gives CDR1 SQVTM, CDR2 ANQGSEA. V gave up 3 bases and J gave up 9 bases, with 9 bases separating them. The CDR3 contains 11 residues. As DNA, the CDR3 is TGCAGCGTTGACAGGATGGGTGAGCAGTTCTTC. This codes for CSVDRMGEQFF.

The CDR3 sequence: CASSWGTQSGANVLTF. The CDR3 nucleotides read TGTGCCAGCAGTTGGGGGACACAGTCTGGGGCCAACGTCCTGACTTTC. The chain carries TRBV12-3 or TRBV12-4 and TRBJ2-6; D is possibly TRBD1 (6 bases). V was cut by 4 bases and J by 1 base, with 11 bases left in between. The CDR3 length is 16 residues.

This clonotype occurred a few times. This sequence joins TRBV13 and TRBJ1-4; D unclear. The germline CDR1 and CDR2 sequences are PRHDT and FYEKMQ (reference sequence). The ends were cut back, 5 bases at V and 5 bases at J, with 12 bases in the middle. This CDR3 has 14 residues. The CDR3 reads CASSLWGENEKLFF. The CDR3 nucleotides are TGTGCCAGCAGCCTCTGGGGAGAAAATGAAAAACTGTTTTTT.

This clonotype was observed a handful of times. The chain joins TRBV4-3 to TRBJ1-4; D ambiguous. Germline V gene data show CDR1 as LGHNA and CDR2 as YSLEER. CDR3 length: 12 amino acids. With 4 bases removed from V and 12 bases from J, the gap between germline ends came to 12 bases. The CDR3 protein is CASSLRNGELFF. For the CDR3, the DNA is TGCGCCAGCAGCCTAAGAAATGGGGAACTGTTTTTT.

This clonotype was observed once. The V call is TRBV7-2, the J call TRBJ1-3; no reliable D call. The CDR3 length is 16 residues. Trimming removed 4 bases from V and 2 bases from J, with 15 bases in between. Germline CDR1 reads SGHTA; CDR2 reads FQGNSA. CDR3 sequence: CASSSAGVFAGNTIYF. The DNA of the CDR3 is TGTGCCAGCAGCTCCGCAGGTGTCTTTGCTGGAAACACCATATATTTT.

This clonotype was seen only a few times. This chain connects TRBV12-3 or TRBV12-4 to TRBJ1-4; no reliable D call. V dropped 8 bases and J dropped 1 base, with 5 bases sitting between them. The CDR3 is 12 amino acids. CDR3 region: CASGRTNEKLFF. CDR3 bases: TGTGCCAGCGGCAGAACTAATGAAAAACTGTTTTTT.

This sequence joins TRBV20-1 and TRBJ2-1; D possibly matches TRBD1 or TRBD2 (5 bases each). CDR3 length equals 16 residues. Trimming shortened V by 7 bases and J by 9 bases, and 28 bases separated the two germline ends. Germline assignment: CDR1 DFQATT and CDR2 SNEGSKA (reference sequence). The CDR3 is CSGIRGAPDRLGEQFF. CDR3 nucleotides: TGCAGTGGCATCCGAGGGGCGCCAGACAGACTGGGTGAGCAGTTCTTC.

The V call is TRBV7-3, the J call TRBJ1-6; D is unclear. V was trimmed by 2 bases and J by 8 bases, leaving 10 bases between them. The CDR3 runs 14 residues. The V gene's germline CDR1 is SGHTA and CDR2 FQGTGA. The DNA of the CDR3 is TGTGCCAGCAGCTTATTGGCAGGCGATTCACCCCTCCACTTT. It yields the protein CASSLLAGDSPLHF.

The rearrangement joins TRBV7-3 to TRBJ2-1; 9 nucleotides line up with TRBD2. Germline CDR1 reads SGHTA; CDR2 reads FQGTGA. The V segment lost 7 bases and the J segment 0 bases; nucleotides outside the gene matches: 10. CDR3 size: 17 residues. The CDR3 protein is CASTPRGSGSSYNEQFF. For the CDR3, the DNA is TGTGCCAGCACCCCCCGGGGTAGCGGGAGCTCCTACAATGAGCAGTTCTTC.

This clonotype has just a few counts. The rearrangement links TRBV7-3 to TRBJ2-2, with TRBD1 matching over 9 bases. Germline V CDR1 and CDR2: SGHTA, FQGTGA. CDR3 length: 15 amino acids. After removal of 2 bases from V and 6 bases from J, the junction contained 4 bases not matched to a gene. DNA for the CDR3: TGTGCCAGCAGCTTACTACAGGGGGCTCCCGGGGAGCTGTTTTTT. Protein sequence: CASSLLQGAPGELFF. The whole variable domain, filled in from reference TRBV7-3 and TRBJ2-2, reads GAGVSQTPSNKVTEKGKYVELRCDPISGHTALYWYRQSLGQGPEFLIYFQGTGAADDSGLPNDRFFAVRPEGSVSTLKIQRTERGDSAVYLCASSLLQGAPGELFFGEGSRLTVL.

This clonotype was found once. The chain employs TRBV29-1 and TRBJ1-5; 11 bases map to TRBD1. The trim removed 5 bases at V and 6 bases at J, leaving 6 bases unmatched. CDR1 is SQVTM, CDR2 ANQGSEA, per germline. The CDR3 totals 14 residues. The CDR3 loop is CSVWGGTGGQPQHF. The CDR3 DNA reads TGCAGCGTTTGGGGCGGGACAGGGGGTCAGCCCCAGCATTTT.

CDR3 loop: CASSSHYYEQYF. The CDR3 nucleotides read TGTGCCAGCAGTTCTCACTACTACGAGCAGTACTTC. V and J are TRBV27 and TRBJ2-5; D not certain. The DNA end lines up better with TRBJ2-7; the J call may be wrong. Germline V lookup: CDR1 MNHEY, CDR2 SMNVEV (reference sequence). This CDR3 spans 12 amino acids.

This chain links TRBV4-2 with TRBJ2-5; perhaps TRBD2 as D (5 bases). Germline V lookup: CDR1 LGHNA, CDR2 YNFKEQ. The CDR3 length is 15 residues. Trimming left V 3 bases short and J 5 bases short, with 16 bases between. CDR3 region: CASSQTPGVRETQYF. The CDR3 DNA is TGTGCCAGCAGCCAGACTCCCGGGGTAAGGGAGACCCAGTACTTC.

This clonotype turned up a few times. The chain is built from TRBV5-1 and TRBJ2-7; D might be TRBD2 (5 bases). V was shortened by 4 bases and J by 6 bases, with 14 bases between the two germline ends. This CDR3 spans 13 amino acids. Germline loops: CDR1 SGHRS, CDR2 YFSETQ. The CDR3 spells CASSPEAVAEQYF. CDR3 coding DNA: TGCGCCAGCAGCCCGGAGGCAGTGGCCGAGCAGTACTTC.

The chain is built from TRBV5-8 and TRBJ2-1; 12 bases are shared with TRBD2. The J call is in doubt because the DNA end fits TRBJ2-7 better. CDR1 is SGHTS and CDR2 is YDEGEE in the germline V gene. The CDR3 is made up of 17 amino acids. The CDR3 nucleotides are TGTGCCAGCAGCAAAGGGACTAGCGGGTACTCCTCCTACGAGCAGTACTTC. Protein sequence: CASSKGTSGYSSYEQYF.

A few counts support this clonotype. This chain uses TRBV2 with TRBJ2-1; TRBD2 might be the D (5 bases). V lost 3 bases, J lost 0 bases, and 9 bases lay in between. This CDR3 region has 15 residues. Germline assignment: CDR1 SNHLY and CDR2 FYNNEI. The CDR3 DNA reads TGTGCCAGCAGTGAGACGGGAACCTCCTACAATGAGCAGTTCTTC. The encoded protein is CASSETGTSYNEQFF. Filled out from reference TRBV2 and TRBJ2-1, the complete variable domain reads EPEVTQTPSHQVTQMGQEVILRCVPISNHLYFYWYRQILGQKVEFLVSFYNNEISEKSEIFDDQFSVERPDGSNFTLKIRSTKLEDSAMYFCASSETGTSYNEQFFGPGTRLTVL.

The genes are TRBV20-1 and TRBJ2-5, with 14 bases aligning to TRBD2. The CDR3 loop spans 17 amino acids. J lost 0 bases, V lost 6 bases, and 9 bases had no gene match. Per germline, CDR1 DFQATT and CDR2 SNEGSKA (reference sequence). CDR3 in amino acids: CSAEDAGLAGDQETQYF. The CDR3 DNA is TGCAGTGCAGAGGATGCGGGACTAGCGGGGGACCAAGAGACCCAGTACTTC.

The rearrangement uses TRBV7-8 and TRBJ2-1; 12 positions agree with TRBD2. This CDR3 is built from 16 residues. Germline V gives CDR1 SGHVS, CDR2 FQNEAQ. Trimming cost V 6 bases and J 3 bases; bases outside gene matches: 6. CDR3 nucleotides: TGTGCCAGCAGGCCTACTAGCGGGGGGAACTACAATGAGCAGTTCTTC. This sequence encodes CASRPTSGGNYNEQFF. Variable domain in full (rest from reference TRBV7-8 and TRBJ2-1): GAGVSQSPRYKVAKRGQDVALRCDPISGHVSLFWYQQALGQGPEFLTYFQNEAQLDKSGLPSDRFFAERPEGSVSTLKIQRTQQEDSAVYLCASRPTSGGNYNEQFFGPGTRLTVL.